The T cell receptor (beta chain) described here comes from a study of response to subunit inactivated influenza vaccine. CDR1 and CDR2 from the germline V gene are MNHNS and SASEGT. Trimming removed 5 bases from V and 4 bases from J; junction bases left unmatched: 6. The CDR3 runs to 14 residues. In its sample, this clonotype was seen many times. Its antigen is undetermined. TCRdb re-analysed the RT-PCR reads in MiXCR, keeping a single row per CDR3 protein. The table includes 750,000 to 850,000 distinct CDR3 sequences, around 20% detected once. Study-wide findings and caveats: Each seasonal influenza vaccination recruits few new T cells, the authors suggested.

The sequence derives from a man aged 45-65 years who received an inactivated influenza vaccine. Sequences were derived from PBMCs from blood, sampled around 5 days after vaccination. V is TRBV6-1 and J is TRBJ2-7, with 9 nucleotides matching TRBD1. This CDR3 reads CASSRWDREYEQYF. As DNA, the CDR3 is TGTGCCAGCAGTCGATGGGACAGGGAATACGAGCAGTACTTC.